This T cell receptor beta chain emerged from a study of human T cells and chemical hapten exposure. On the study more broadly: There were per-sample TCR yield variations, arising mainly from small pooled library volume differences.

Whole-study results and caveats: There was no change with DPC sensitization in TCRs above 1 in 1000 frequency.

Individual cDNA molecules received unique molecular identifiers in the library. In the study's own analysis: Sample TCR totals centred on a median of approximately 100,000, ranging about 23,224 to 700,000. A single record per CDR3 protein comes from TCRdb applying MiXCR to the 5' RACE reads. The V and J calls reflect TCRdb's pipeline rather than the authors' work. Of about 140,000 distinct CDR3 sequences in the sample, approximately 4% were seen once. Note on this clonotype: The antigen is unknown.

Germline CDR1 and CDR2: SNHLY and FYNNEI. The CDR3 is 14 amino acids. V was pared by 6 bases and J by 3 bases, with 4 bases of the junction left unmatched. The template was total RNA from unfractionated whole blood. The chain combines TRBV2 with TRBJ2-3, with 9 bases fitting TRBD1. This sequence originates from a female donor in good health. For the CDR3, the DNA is TGTGCCAGCAGGAAGACAGGGGGTACAGATACGCAGTATTTT. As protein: CASRKTGGTDTQYF. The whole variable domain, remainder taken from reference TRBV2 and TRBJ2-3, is EPEVTQTPSHQVTQMGQEVILRCVPISNHLYFYWYRQILGQKVEFLVSFYNNEISEKSEIFDDQFSVERPDGSNFTLKIRSTKLEDSAMYFCASRKTGGTDTQYFGPGTRLTVL.